The 16 T cell receptor beta chains presented below share a single source sample, sequenced in a study of T cell responses to AZD1222 COVID-19 vaccine. Only in-frame clones appear in the TCRdb table, and some are missing; sequencing was by immunoSEQ multiplex PCR. In the table there are 95,000 to 100,000 clones, just over 90% of which are singletons. The sequencing used peripheral blood, collected on day 0 of AZD1222 vaccination. All receptors come from an adult in good health.

This clone was recorded only once. The gene calls are TRBV4-2 and TRBJ1-4; TRBD1 might be the D (6 bases). The CDR3 is 15 residues long. Germline V gene data show CDR1 as LGHNA and CDR2 as YNFKEQ. Trimming stripped 4 bases from V and 8 bases from J, with 17 bases between. CDR3 in amino acids: CASSPGVGGDEKLFF. CDR3 in DNA: TGTGCCAGCAGCCCAGGGGTGGGAGGGGACGAAAAACTGTTTTTT.

The CDR3 reads CASSIREGGASGYTF. The CDR3 coding sequence is TGTGCCAGTAGTATCAGGGAAGGGGGCGCATCCGGCTACACCTTC. The chain combines TRBV19 with TRBJ1-2, with 7 bases that match TRBD1. V gave up 3 bases and J gave up 8 bases; unmatched junction bases: 12. The CDR3 extends over 15 amino acids. The germline gives CDR1 LNHDA, CDR2 SQIVND (reference sequence).

This clone was seen a single time. The V and J genes are TRBV24-1 and TRBJ2-5; D remains unclear. The CDR3 sequence is 11 residues long. Germline V gene lookup returns CDR1 KGHDR and CDR2 SFDVKD. Deletions cut 1 base from V and 9 bases from J, with 5 bases between. The CDR3 DNA reads as TGTGCCACCAGTGATTTTTCGGCCCAGTACTTC. It specifies CATSDFSAQYF.

This chain connects TRBV14 to TRBJ2-2; D remains ambiguous. The CDR3 length is 12 residues. Deletions cut 3 bases from V and 6 bases from J, with 5 bases between. Germline lookup yields CDR1 SGHDN and CDR2 FVKESK. The CDR3 DNA is TGTGCCAGCAGCCAGGGGTCCGGGGAGCTGTTTTTT. It yields the protein CASSQGSGELFF. The whole variable domain, remainder taken from reference TRBV14 and TRBJ2-2, is EAGVTQFPSHSVIEKGQTVTLRCDPISGHDNLYWYRRVMGKEIKFLLHFVKESKQDESGMPNNRFLAERTGGTYSTLKVQPAELEDSGVYFCASSQGSGELFFGEGSRLTVL.

The V gene is TRBV29-1, the J gene TRBJ1-1; D unclear. The V and J ends lost 5 bases and 3 bases respectively, with 7 bases between them. This CDR3 region has 11 residues. Looked up from germline, CDR1 is SQVTM and CDR2 is ANQGSEA. For the CDR3, the DNA is TGCAGCGTTTTGGGATACACTGAAGCTTTCTTT. It codes for CSVLGYTEAFF.

The chain carries TRBV2 and TRBJ2-5; D is uncertain. Germline V gives CDR1 SNHLY, CDR2 FYNNEI. This CDR3 spans 14 amino acids. Trimming took off 6 bases at V and 0 bases at J, with 11 bases between the two ends. This CDR3 reads CASRRDLYQETQYF. CDR3 sequence (DNA): TGTGCCAGCAGAAGAGACCTGTACCAAGAGACCCAGTACTTC.

V gene TRBV4-1 combines with J gene TRBJ1-5; D may be TRBD1 (5 bases). The CDR3 runs 16 residues. V gave up 5 bases and J gave up 1 base, with 15 bases separating them. The germline V gene encodes CDR1 MGHRA and CDR2 YSYEKL. The CDR3 here is CASSEGVGSSNQPQHF. The DNA for the CDR3 is TGCGCCAGCAGCGAAGGGGTGGGATCAAGCAATCAGCCCCAGCATTTT.

V is TRBV20-1 and J is TRBJ1-2; no definite D call. This CDR3 has 10 amino acids. V was trimmed by 4 bases and J by 4 bases, leaving 4 bases between them. Germline values: CDR1 DFQATT, CDR2 SNEGSKA (reference sequence). The CDR3 DNA reads as TGCAGTGCTAACTTCTATGGCTACACCTTC. It codes for CSANFYGYTF.

This clone was seen more than once but under ten times. The rearrangement links TRBV6-5 to TRBJ2-1; 13 nucleotides agree with TRBD2. Trimming cost V 11 bases and J 5 bases; bases outside gene matches: 9. The germline CDR1 and CDR2 sequences are MNHEY and SVGAGI. The length of the CDR3 is 15 residues. The CDR3 protein is CAAGFGTSGDNEQFF. The CDR3 region has the DNA TGTGCCGCAGGATTCGGGACTAGCGGGGACAATGAGCAGTTCTTC.

The V gene is TRBV11-2, the J gene TRBJ2-3; the match to TRBD2 covers 8 bases. Germline CDR1 is SGHAT and CDR2 is FQNNGV. Trimming cost V 0 bases and J 12 bases; bases outside gene matches: 11. The CDR3 has 15 residues. CDR3 DNA sequence: TGTGCCAGCAGCTTAGATGTCCCGGGGGGGCGATTCCAGTATTTT. Residues: CASSLDVPGGRFQYF.

The DNA of the CDR3 is TGTGCCAGCAGTTTACCGGGGTCTGAAGCTTTCTTT. This translates into CASSLPGSEAFF. The rearrangement links TRBV27 to TRBJ1-1; D unclear. Germline values: CDR1 MNHEY, CDR2 SMNVEV (reference sequence). V was trimmed by 2 bases and J by 6 bases, leaving 7 bases between them. The CDR3 length is 12 residues.

This rearrangement joins TRBV14 to TRBJ1-1; TRBD1 matches 9 bases. The CDR3 sequence is 14 residues long. Trimming removed 4 bases from V and 5 bases from J; junction bases left unmatched: 5. Germline V gene lookup returns CDR1 SGHDN and CDR2 FVKESK. CDR3 sequence reads: CASSPQGARTEAFF. The CDR3 DNA reads as TGTGCCAGCAGCCCACAGGGGGCAAGGACTGAAGCTTTCTTT.

The sample holds one count of this clone. The chain uses TRBV18 and TRBJ2-3; D unclear. Germline CDR1 KGHSH, CDR2 LQKENI. With 2 bases removed from V and 0 bases from J, the gap between germline ends came to 12 bases. This CDR3 is built from 16 residues. The DNA of the CDR3 is TGTGCCAGCTCACCAGCAGTAGCCACAAGCACAGATACGCAGTATTTT. It is translated as CASSPAVATSTDTQYF.

V gene TRBV24-1 combines with J gene TRBJ2-4; a weak D match, TRBD1 (5 bases). The CDR3 extends over 13 amino acids. Germline V gene sequence: CDR1 KGHDR, CDR2 SFDVKD. Trimming took off 5 bases at V and 11 bases at J, with 15 bases between the two ends. The CDR3 DNA sequence: TGTGCCACCAGTGCCGCCGGACAAGTTTTTCAGTACTTC. Amino acid sequence: CATSAAGQVFQYF.

This clone was seen only once. The rearrangement links TRBV7-6 to TRBJ1-6; D remains unclear. Trimming shortened V by 1 base and J by 9 bases, and 13 bases separated the two germline ends. The germline V gene encodes CDR1 SGHVS and CDR2 FNYEAQ. The CDR3 contains 15 residues. The CDR3 DNA follows: TGTGCCAGCAGCTTAGATGCAAGAGACCCTTCACCCCTCCACTTT. Protein: CASSLDARDPSPLHF.

This chain uses TRBV19 with TRBJ1-1; D is uncertain. CDR3 length: 14 amino acids. V lost 3 bases and J lost 4, with 12 bases in between. The V gene's germline CDR1 is LNHDA and CDR2 SQIVND (reference sequence). CDR3 nucleotide sequence: TGTGCCAGTAGTATGTTGGCTGTGGGCACTGAAGCTTTCTTT. Protein: CASSMLAVGTEAFF.